This is a list of T cell receptor beta chains from one sample in a study of early stage breast cancer tumors. The data were produced by immunoSEQ multiplex PCR, yet TCRdb's version contains in-frame clones alone and is incomplete. The sample has just over 70,000 clones, 70% to 85% seen once. Sample: blood. The source is a person aged 55 to 70 with breast cancer. The CDR3 runs from the conserved cysteine through the conserved F or W. A D gene is named only where the DNA matches it firmly. Only part of the rows carry a size: once, few, many, or a class if the clone is expanded.

cdr3_aa: CASSLWGTSGRAQYF
cdr3_nt: TGTGCCAGCAGTTTATGGGGGACTAGCGGGAGGGCGCAGTACTTC
clone_size: NA
d_call: TRBD2
v_call: TRBV27
j_call: TRBJ2-7

cdr3_aa: CSDTGTGVPDTQYF
cdr3_nt: TGCAGCGACACTGGGACAGGGGTGCCAGATACGCAGTATTTT
clone_size: NA
d_call: TRBD1
v_call: TRBV29-1
j_call: TRBJ2-3

cdr3_aa: CASSPTGGLQHEAFF
cdr3_nt: TGTGCCAGCTCACCGACAGGGGGGCTCCAACATGAAGCTTTCTTT
clone_size: NA
d_call: TRBD1
v_call: TRBV18
j_call: TRBJ1-1

cdr3_aa: CASTKRGDTQYF
cdr3_nt: TGTGCCAGCACCAAGAGGGGAGATACGCAGTATTTT
clone_size: NA
d_call: NA
v_call: TRBV6-5
j_call: TRBJ2-3

cdr3_aa: CASSEAGGSSYEQYF
cdr3_nt: TGTGCCAGCAGTGAAGCGGGGGGCAGCTCCTACGAGCAGTACTTC
clone_size: NA
d_call: NA
v_call: TRBV6-1
j_call: TRBJ2-7

cdr3_aa: CASSFQPSGTNEQFF
cdr3_nt: TGCGCCAGCAGCTTCCAGCCTAGCGGGACGAATGAGCAGTTCTTC
clone_size: NA
d_call: TRBD2
v_call: TRBV5-1
j_call: TRBJ2-1

cdr3_aa: CASRKETASNTEAFF
cdr3_nt: TGCGCCAGCAGAAAAGAGACCGCCTCGAACACTGAAGCTTTCTTT
clone_size: NA
d_call: NA
v_call: TRBV5-1
j_call: TRBJ1-1

cdr3_aa: CASRQSANNEQFF
cdr3_nt: TGCGCCAGCAGACAGAGTGCCAACAATGAGCAGTTCTTC
clone_size: NA
d_call: NA
v_call: TRBV10-2
j_call: TRBJ2-1

cdr3_aa: CASSPGTGEAGYTF
cdr3_nt: TGTGCCAGCTCACCGGGGACAGGGGAGGCAGGCTACACCTTC
clone_size: NA
d_call: TRBD1
v_call: TRBV18
j_call: TRBJ1-2

cdr3_aa: CASSQLEDRSMVIF
cdr3_nt: TGTGCCAGCAGCCAACTTGAGGACAGGTCGATGGTTATCTTT
clone_size: few
d_call: TRBD1
v_call: TRBV4-2
j_call: TRBJ1-1

cdr3_aa: CASRGGGGNQPQHF
cdr3_nt: TGTGCCAGCAGGGGAGGGGGTGGCAATCAGCCCCAGCATTTT
clone_size: few
d_call: NA
v_call: TRBV6-5
j_call: TRBJ1-5

cdr3_aa: CASSRSGVRQPQHF
cdr3_nt: TGTGCCAGCAGCCGTTCAGGGGTCCGGCAGCCCCAGCATTTT
clone_size: few
d_call: NA
v_call: TRBV7-8
j_call: TRBJ1-5

cdr3_aa: CASSFRGEAFF
cdr3_nt: TGCGCCAGCAGCTTCAGGGGTGAAGCTTTCTTT
clone_size: NA
d_call: NA
v_call: TRBV5-1
j_call: TRBJ1-1

cdr3_aa: CASSRTATYNSPLHF
cdr3_nt: TGTGCCAGCAGTCGGACGGCAACCTATAATTCACCCCTCCACTTT
clone_size: few
d_call: NA
v_call: TRBV7-2
j_call: TRBJ1-6

cdr3_aa: CASSFSGRANEQYF
cdr3_nt: TGTGCCAGCAGCTTTAGCGGGAGGGCCAACGAGCAGTACTTC
clone_size: NA
d_call: TRBD2
v_call: TRBV5-5
j_call: TRBJ2-7

cdr3_aa: CASSFTHVGEKLFF
cdr3_nt: TGTGCCAGCAGCTTTACACACGTGGGAGAAAAACTGTTTTTT
clone_size: NA
d_call: NA
v_call: TRBV7-8
j_call: TRBJ1-4

cdr3_aa: CAWTRERGEQYF
cdr3_nt: TGTGCCTGGACCAGGGAGAGGGGCGAGCAGTACTTC
clone_size: NA
d_call: NA
v_call: TRBV30
j_call: TRBJ2-7

cdr3_aa: CASSLGPDTEAFF
cdr3_nt: TGTGCCAGCAGCTTAGGACCAGACACTGAAGCTTTCTTT
clone_size: NA
d_call: NA
v_call: TRBV7-8
j_call: TRBJ1-1

cdr3_aa: CASRGDNEQFF
cdr3_nt: TGCGCCAGCAGGGGGGACAATGAGCAGTTCTTC
clone_size: NA
d_call: NA
v_call: TRBV5-1
j_call: TRBJ2-1

cdr3_aa: CASSQVRQGRNQPQHF
cdr3_nt: TGTGCCAGCAGCCAAGTTCGACAGGGAAGGAATCAGCCCCAGCATTTT
clone_size: NA
d_call: TRBD1
v_call: TRBV14
j_call: TRBJ1-5

cdr3_aa: CASSSLGLSTDTQYF
cdr3_nt: TGCGCCAGCAGCTCCCTAGGTCTCTCCACAGATACGCAGTATTTT
clone_size: NA
d_call: NA
v_call: TRBV4-1
j_call: TRBJ2-3

cdr3_aa: CASSQDLGGTQRIQYF
cdr3_nt: TGTGCCAGCAGCCAAGATCTAGGGGGTACCCAAAGAATTCAGTACTTC
clone_size: NA
d_call: NA
v_call: TRBV4-2
j_call: TRBJ2-4